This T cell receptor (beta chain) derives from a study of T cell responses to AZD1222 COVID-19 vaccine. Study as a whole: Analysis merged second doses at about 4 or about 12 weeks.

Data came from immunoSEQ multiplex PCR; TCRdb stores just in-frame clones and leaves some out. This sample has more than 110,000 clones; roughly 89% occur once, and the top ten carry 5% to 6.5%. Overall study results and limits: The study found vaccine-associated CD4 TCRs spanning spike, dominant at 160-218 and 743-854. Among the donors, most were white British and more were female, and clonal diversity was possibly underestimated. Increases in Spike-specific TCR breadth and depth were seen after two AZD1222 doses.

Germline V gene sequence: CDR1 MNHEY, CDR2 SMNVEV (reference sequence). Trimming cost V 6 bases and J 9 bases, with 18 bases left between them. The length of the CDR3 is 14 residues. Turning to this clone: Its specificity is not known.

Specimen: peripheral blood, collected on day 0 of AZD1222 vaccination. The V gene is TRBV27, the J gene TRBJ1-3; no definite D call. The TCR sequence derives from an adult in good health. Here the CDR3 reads CASSPTLFLGTIYF. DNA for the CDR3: TGTGCCAGCAGCCCGACCCTGTTCCTAGGCACCATATATTTT.